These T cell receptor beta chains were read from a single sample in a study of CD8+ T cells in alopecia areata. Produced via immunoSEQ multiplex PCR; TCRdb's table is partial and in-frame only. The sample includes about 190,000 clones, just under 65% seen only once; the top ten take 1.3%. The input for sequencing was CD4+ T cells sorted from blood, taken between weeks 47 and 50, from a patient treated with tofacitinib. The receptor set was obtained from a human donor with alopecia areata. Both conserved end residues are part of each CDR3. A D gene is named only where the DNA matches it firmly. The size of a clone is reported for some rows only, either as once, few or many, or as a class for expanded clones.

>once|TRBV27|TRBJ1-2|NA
CASSFSGANNYGYTF
TGTGCCAGCAGTTTTTCAGGGGCGAATAACTATGGCTACACCTTC
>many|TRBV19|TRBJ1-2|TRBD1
CASRPGTGGGYGYTF
TGTGCCAGTAGACCGGGGACAGGGGGCGGCTATGGCTACACCTTC
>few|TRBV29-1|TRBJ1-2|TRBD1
CSVDPEGGGYYGYTF
TGCAGCGTCGATCCTGAGGGAGGGGGCTATTATGGCTACACCTTC
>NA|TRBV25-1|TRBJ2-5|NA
CASSKEAGTQYF
TGTGCCAGCAGTAAGGAGGCAGGGACCCAGTACTTC
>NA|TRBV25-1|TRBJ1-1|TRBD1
CASSEFRTGHTEAFF
TGTGCCAGCAGTGAATTCCGGACAGGGCACACTGAAGCTTTCTTT
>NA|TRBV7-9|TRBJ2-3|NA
CASSRSGDTQYF
TGTGCCAGCAGCCGGAGCGGGGATACGCAGTATTTT
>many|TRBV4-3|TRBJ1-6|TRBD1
CASSQDHRGSRNSPLHF
TGCGCCAGCAGCCAAGATCACAGGGGAAGTAGGAATTCACCCCTCCACTTT
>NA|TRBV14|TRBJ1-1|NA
CASSQYPRTEAFF
TGTGCCAGCAGCCAATACCCCCGGACTGAAGCTTTCTTT
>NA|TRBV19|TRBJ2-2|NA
CATLRTRPRTGELFF
TGTGCCACCCTAAGGACGCGACCTCGAACCGGGGAGCTGTTTTTT
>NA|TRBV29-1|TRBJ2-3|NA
CSVDLKNTDTQYF
TGCAGCGTTGATCTAAAAAACACAGATACGCAGTATTTT
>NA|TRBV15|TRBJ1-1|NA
CATSRAGSGDTEAFF
TGTGCCACCAGCAGAGCTGGGTCAGGCGACACTGAAGCTTTCTTT
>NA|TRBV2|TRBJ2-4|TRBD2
CASGGEGPMNIQYF
TGTGCCAGTGGAGGGGAGGGCCCTATGAACATTCAGTACTTC
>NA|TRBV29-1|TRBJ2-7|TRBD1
CSAGQVIYEQYF
TGCTCGGCGGGACAGGTTATCTACGAGCAGTACTTC
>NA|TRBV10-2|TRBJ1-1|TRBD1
CASRDRGYTEAFF
TGCGCCAGCAGAGACAGGGGTTATACTGAAGCTTTCTTT
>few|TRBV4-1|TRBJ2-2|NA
CASSQGPAATTNTGELFF
TGCGCCAGCAGCCAAGGCCCAGCGGCGACAACGAACACCGGGGAGCTGTTTTTT
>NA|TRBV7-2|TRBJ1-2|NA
CASTRGNYGYTF
TGTGCCAGCACCCGAGGGAACTATGGCTACACCTTC
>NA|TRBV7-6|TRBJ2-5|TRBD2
CASSFASGGADTWETQYF
TGTGCCAGCAGCTTCGCTAGCGGGGGGGCGGATACGTGGGAGACCCAGTACTTC
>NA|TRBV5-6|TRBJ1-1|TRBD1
CATRQGGGNTEAFF
TGTGCTACCCGACAGGGAGGGGGAAACACTGAAGCTTTCTTT
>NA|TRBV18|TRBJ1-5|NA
CASSPFGRGGVAF
TGTGCCAGCTCACCATTCGGTCGGGGCGGAGTGGCCTTT
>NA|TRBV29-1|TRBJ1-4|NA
CSVGPGTTNEKLFF
TGCAGCGTTGGCCCCGGGACCACTAATGAAAAACTGTTTTTT
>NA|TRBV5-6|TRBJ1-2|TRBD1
CASSFDRTGRDGYTF
TGTGCCAGCAGCTTCGATCGGACAGGGAGGGATGGCTACACCTTC
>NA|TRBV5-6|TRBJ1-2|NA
CASSFGGWYGYTF
TGTGCCAGCAGCTTTGGGGGCTGGTATGGCTACACCTTC
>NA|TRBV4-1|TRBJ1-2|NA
CASSQEGFDLIGRGYTF
TGCGCCAGCAGCCAAGAAGGGTTTGACCTCATCGGCCGGGGCTACACCTTC
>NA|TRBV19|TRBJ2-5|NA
CATGRETQYF
TGTGCCACGGGACGGGAGACCCAGTACTTC
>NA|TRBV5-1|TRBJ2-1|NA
CASRLASYNEQFF
TGCGCCAGCAGATTAGCGAGCTACAATGAGCAGTTCTTC
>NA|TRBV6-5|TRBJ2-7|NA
CASSRQRAYEQYF
TGTGCCAGCAGCCGACAGAGAGCATACGAGCAGTACTTC
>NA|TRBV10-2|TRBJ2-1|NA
CASSGGNEQFF
TGCGCCAGCAGCGGAGGGAATGAGCAGTTCTTC
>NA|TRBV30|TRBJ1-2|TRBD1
CAWSFRDRGITDGYTF
TGTGCCTGGAGTTTCCGGGACAGGGGGATCACGGATGGCTACACCTTC
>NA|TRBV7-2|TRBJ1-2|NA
CASSLSPGGYTF
TGTGCCAGCAGCTTATCCCCGGGGGGCTACACCTTC
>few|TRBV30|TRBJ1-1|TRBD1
CAWSAGTVEAFF
TGTGCCTGGAGCGCAGGGACAGTTGAAGCTTTCTTT
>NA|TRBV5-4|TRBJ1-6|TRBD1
CASSLGTGGSPLHF
TGTGCCAGCAGCTTGGGTACAGGGGGCTCACCCCTCCACTTT
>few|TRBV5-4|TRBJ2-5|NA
CASSSKEETQYF
TGTGCCAGCAGCTCAAAGGAAGAGACCCAGTACTTC
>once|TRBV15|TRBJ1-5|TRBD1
CATSQGAGSNQPQHF
TGTGCCACCAGCCAGGGGGCAGGGAGCAATCAGCCCCAGCATTTT
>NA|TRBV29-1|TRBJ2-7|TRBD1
CSVQQGRYEQYF
TGCAGCGTTCAACAGGGGAGATACGAGCAGTACTTC
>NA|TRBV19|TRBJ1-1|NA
CASSIQNTEAFF
TGTGCCAGTAGTATACAAAACACTGAAGCTTTCTTT
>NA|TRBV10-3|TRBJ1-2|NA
CAIFGDGYTF
TGTGCCATCTTTGGGGATGGCTACACCTTC
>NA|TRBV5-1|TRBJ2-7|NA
CASSLRIGDEQYF
TGCGCCAGCAGCTTGCGGATCGGCGACGAGCAGTACTTC
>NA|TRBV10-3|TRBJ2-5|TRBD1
CAISEPGQQETQYF
TGTGCCATCAGTGAGCCGGGACAGCAAGAGACCCAGTACTTC
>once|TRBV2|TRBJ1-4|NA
CASRVVATNEKLFF
TGTGCCAGCCGCGTGGTAGCGACTAATGAAAAACTGTTTTTT
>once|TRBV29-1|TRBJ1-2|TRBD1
CSVEPPGQGVGYTF
TGCAGCGTTGAACCCCCGGGACAGGGAGTAGGCTACACCTTC
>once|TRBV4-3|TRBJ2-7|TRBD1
CASSPDRGYEQYF
TGCGCCAGCAGCCCGGACAGGGGCTACGAGCAGTACTTC
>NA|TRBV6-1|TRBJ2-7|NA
CASRPGPEVYEQYF
TGTGCCAGCAGACCCGGGCCAGAGGTGTACGAGCAGTACTTC
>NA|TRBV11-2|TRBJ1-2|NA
CASSREGRGYTF
TGTGCCAGCAGCCGCGAGGGGCGAGGCTACACCTTC
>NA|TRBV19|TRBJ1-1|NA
CASSPGQMNTEAFF
TGTGCCAGTAGTCCCGGACAGATGAACACTGAAGCTTTCTTT
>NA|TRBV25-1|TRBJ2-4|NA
CASTNRKNIQYF
TGTGCCAGCACTAACAGGAAAAACATTCAGTACTTC
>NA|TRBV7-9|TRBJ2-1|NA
CASSFSGTINNEQFF
TGTGCCAGCAGCTTTTCCGGGACCATCAACAATGAGCAGTTCTTC
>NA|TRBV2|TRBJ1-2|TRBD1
CASSDWTGVDGYTF
TGTGCCAGCAGTGACTGGACAGGGGTTGACGGCTACACCTTC
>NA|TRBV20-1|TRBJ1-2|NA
CSASRDGYTF
TGCAGTGCTAGCCGGGATGGCTACACCTTC
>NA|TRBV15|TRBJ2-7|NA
CATSVTGIDFYEQYF
TGTGCCACCAGCGTTACAGGTATAGATTTCTACGAGCAGTACTTC
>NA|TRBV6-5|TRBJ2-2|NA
CASSDQITGELFF
TGTGCCAGCAGTGACCAGATCACCGGGGAGCTGTTTTTT
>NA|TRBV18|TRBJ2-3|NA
CASSSNSIYVVDTQYF
TGTGCCAGCTCATCGAACAGTATATACGTTGTCGATACGCAGTATTTT
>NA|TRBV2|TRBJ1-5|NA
CASRLRTALSNQPQHF
TGTGCCAGCAGATTGCGGACAGCCCTTAGCAATCAGCCCCAGCATTTT